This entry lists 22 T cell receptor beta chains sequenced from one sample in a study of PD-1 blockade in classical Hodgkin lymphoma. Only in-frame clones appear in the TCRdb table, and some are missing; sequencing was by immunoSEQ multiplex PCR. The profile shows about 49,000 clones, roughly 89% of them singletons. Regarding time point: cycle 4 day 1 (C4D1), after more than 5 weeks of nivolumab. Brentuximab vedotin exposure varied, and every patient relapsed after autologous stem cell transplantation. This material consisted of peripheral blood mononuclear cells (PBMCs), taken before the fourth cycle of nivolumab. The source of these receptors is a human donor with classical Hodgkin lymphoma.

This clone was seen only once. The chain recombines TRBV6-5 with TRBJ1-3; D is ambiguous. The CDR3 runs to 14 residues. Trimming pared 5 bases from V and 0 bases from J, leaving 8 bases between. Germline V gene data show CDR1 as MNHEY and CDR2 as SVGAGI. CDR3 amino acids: CASSRTNSGNTIYF. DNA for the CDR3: TGTGCCAGCAGTCGTACAAACTCTGGAAACACCATATATTTT.

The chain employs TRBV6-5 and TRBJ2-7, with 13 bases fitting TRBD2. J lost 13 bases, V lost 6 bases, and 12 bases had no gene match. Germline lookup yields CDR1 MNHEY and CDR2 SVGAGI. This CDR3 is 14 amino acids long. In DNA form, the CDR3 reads TGTGCCAGCAGACCCGGGACTAGCGGGACCCAAAGCTACTTC. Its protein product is CASRPGTSGTQSYF.

The CDR3, as DNA: TGTGCCAGCAGCTCCCGGGACAGGGAGCTCGAGCAGTACTTC. As protein: CASSSRDRELEQYF. This chain links TRBV7-9 with TRBJ2-7; 9 bases agree with TRBD1. CDR3 length: 14 amino acids. Germline V gene lookup returns CDR1 SEHNR and CDR2 FQNEAQ (reference sequence). With V trimmed by 4 bases and J by 6 bases, 7 bases remained unmatched. The entire variable domain, with the rest obtained from reference TRBV7-9 and TRBJ2-7, is as follows: DTGVSQNPRHKITKRGQNVTFRCDPISEHNRLYWYRQTLGQGPEFLTYFQNEAQLEKSRLLSDRFSAERPKGSFSTLEIQRTEQGDSAMYLCASSSRDRELEQYFGPGTRLTVT.

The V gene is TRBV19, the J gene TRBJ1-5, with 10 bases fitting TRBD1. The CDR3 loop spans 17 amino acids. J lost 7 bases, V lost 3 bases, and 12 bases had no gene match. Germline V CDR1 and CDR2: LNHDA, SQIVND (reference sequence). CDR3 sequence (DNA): TGTGCCAGTAGTATTCTGCCACCAGGGACAGGGGCCCAGCCCCAGCATTTT. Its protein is CASSILPPGTGAQPQHF. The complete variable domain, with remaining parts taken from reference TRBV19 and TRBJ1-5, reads DGGITQSPKYLFRKEGQNVTLSCEQNLNHDAMYWYRQDPGQGLRLIYYSQIVNDFQKGDIAEGYSVSREKKESFPLTVTSAQKNPTAFYLCASSILPPGTGAQPQHFGDGTRLSIL.

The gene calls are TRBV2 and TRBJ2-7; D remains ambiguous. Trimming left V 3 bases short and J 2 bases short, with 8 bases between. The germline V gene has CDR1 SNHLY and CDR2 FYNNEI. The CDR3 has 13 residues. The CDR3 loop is CASSEINPYEQYF. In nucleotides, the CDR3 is TGTGCCAGCAGTGAGATAAACCCCTACGAGCAGTACTTC.

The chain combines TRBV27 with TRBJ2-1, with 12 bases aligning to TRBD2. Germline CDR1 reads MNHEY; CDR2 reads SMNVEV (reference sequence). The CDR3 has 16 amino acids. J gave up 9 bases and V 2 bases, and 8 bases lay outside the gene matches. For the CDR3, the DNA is TGTGCCAGCAGTTTAGCTAGCGGGAGGGCCGAGGGTGAGCAGTTCTTC. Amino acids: CASSLASGRAEGEQFF.

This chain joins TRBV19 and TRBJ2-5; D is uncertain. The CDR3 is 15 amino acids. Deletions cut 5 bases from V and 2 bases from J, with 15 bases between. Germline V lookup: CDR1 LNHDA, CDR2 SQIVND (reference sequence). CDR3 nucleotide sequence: TGTGCCAGTAGTTGGGGTATAGGGCCTCAAGAGACCCAGTACTTC. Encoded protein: CASSWGIGPQETQYF.

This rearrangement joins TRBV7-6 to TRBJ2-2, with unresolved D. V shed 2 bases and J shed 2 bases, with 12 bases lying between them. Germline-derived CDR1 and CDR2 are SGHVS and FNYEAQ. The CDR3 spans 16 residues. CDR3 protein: CASSLTPPGNTGELFF. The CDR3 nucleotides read TGTGCCAGCAGCTTAACCCCCCCCGGCAACACCGGGGAGCTGTTTTTT.

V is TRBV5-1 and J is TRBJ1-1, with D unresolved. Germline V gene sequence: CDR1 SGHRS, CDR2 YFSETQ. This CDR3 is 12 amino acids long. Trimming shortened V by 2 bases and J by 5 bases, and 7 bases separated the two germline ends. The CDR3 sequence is CASSFSSTEAFF. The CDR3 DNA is TGCGCCAGCAGCTTTTCGTCGACTGAAGCTTTCTTT.

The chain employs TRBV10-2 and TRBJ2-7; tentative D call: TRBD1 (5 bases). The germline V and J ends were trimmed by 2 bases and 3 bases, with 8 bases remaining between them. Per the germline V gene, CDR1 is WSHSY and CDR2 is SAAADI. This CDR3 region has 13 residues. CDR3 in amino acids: CASSEGAHYEQYF. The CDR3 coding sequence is TGCGCCAGCAGTGAGGGGGCGCACTACGAGCAGTACTTC.

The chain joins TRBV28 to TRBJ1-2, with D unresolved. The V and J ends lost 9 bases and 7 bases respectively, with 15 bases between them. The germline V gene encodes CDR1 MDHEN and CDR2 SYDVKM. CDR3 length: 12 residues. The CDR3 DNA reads TGTGCCAGTCGAACGGGGAGGTTTGGCTACACCTTC. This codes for CASRTGRFGYTF.

The CDR3 spells CASSPQLGATNEKLFF. CDR3 coding DNA: TGTGCCAGCTCACCACAACTGGGTGCAACTAATGAAAAACTGTTTTTT. This chain uses TRBV18 with TRBJ1-4, with D uncertain. Trimming took off 1 base at V and 0 bases at J, with 9 bases between the two ends. The CDR3 consists of 16 residues. Per the germline V gene, CDR1 is KGHSH and CDR2 is LQKENI.

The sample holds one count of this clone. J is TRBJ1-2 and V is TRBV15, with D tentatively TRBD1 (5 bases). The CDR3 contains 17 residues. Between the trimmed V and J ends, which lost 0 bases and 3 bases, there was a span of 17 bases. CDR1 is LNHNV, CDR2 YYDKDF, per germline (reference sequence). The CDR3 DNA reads TGTGCCACCAGCAGAGATCGGTTCGGGGGTCGAGACTATGGCTACACCTTC. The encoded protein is CATSRDRFGGRDYGYTF. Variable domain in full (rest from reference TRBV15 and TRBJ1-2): DAMVIQNPRYQVTQFGKPVTLSCSQTLNHNVMYWYQQKSSQAPKLLFHYYDKDFNNEADTPDNFQSRRPNTSFCFLDIRSPGLGDTAMYLCATSRDRFGGRDYGYTFGSGTRLTVV.

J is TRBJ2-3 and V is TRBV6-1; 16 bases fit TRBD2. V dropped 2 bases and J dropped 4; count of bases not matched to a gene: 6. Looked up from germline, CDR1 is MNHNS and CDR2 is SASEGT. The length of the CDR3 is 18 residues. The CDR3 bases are TGTGCCAGCAGTGAACCTCTGGGACTAGCGGGAGGGCCAGATACGCAGTATTTT. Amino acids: CASSEPLGLAGGPDTQYF.

The CDR3 coding sequence is TGTGCCAGCGGAAGTCAGTATAGCACAGATACGCAGTATTTT. Translated, it gives CASGSQYSTDTQYF. This chain connects TRBV11-2 to TRBJ2-3; D is uncertain. Germline V gene sequence: CDR1 SGHAT, CDR2 FQNNGV. The CDR3 is made up of 14 amino acids. Trimming removed 8 bases at V and 0 bases at J, with 12 bases between.

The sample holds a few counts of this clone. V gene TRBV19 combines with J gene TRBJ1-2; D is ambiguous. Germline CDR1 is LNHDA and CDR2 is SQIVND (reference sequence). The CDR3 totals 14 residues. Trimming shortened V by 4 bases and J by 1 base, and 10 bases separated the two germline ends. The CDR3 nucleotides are TGTGCCAGTAGTACTTATGACATTAACTATGGCTACACCTTC. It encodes CASSTYDINYGYTF.

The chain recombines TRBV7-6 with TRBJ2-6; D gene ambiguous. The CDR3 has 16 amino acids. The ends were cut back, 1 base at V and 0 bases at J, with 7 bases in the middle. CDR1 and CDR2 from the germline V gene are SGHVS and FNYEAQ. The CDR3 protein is CASSLGPRSGANVLTF. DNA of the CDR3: TGTGCCAGCAGCTTAGGACCCCGCTCTGGGGCCAACGTCCTGACTTTC.

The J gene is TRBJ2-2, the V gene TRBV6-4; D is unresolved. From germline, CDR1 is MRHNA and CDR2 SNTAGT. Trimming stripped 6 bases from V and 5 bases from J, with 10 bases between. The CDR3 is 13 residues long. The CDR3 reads CASRDRRTGELFF. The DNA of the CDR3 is TGTGCCAGCAGAGACCGACGTACCGGGGAGCTGTTTTTT.

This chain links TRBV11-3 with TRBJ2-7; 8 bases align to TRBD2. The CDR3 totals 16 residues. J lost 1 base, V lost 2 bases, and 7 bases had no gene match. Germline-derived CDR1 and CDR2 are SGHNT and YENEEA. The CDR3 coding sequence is TGTGCCAGCAGCTTACAAACGGGAGGGCCATCCTACGAGCAGTACTTC. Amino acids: CASSLQTGGPSYEQYF.

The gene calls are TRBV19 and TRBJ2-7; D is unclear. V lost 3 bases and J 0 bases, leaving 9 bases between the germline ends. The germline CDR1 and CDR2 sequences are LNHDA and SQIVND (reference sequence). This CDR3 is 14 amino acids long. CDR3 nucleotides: TGTGCCAGTAGTATCGGTCAGGCCTCCTACGAGCAGTACTTC. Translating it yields CASSIGQASYEQYF.

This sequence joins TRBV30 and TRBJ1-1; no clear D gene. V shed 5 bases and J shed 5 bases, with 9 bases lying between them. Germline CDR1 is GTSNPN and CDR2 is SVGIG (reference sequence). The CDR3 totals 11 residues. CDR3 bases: TGTGCCTGGTGCTGGGAGACTGAAGCTTTCTTT. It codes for CAWCWETEAFF.

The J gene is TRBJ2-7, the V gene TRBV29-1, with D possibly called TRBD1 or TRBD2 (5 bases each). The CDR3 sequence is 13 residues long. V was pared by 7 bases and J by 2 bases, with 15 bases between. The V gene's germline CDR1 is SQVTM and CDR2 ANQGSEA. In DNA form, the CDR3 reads TGCAGCGCGAGGGCAGGGCGAGCCTACGAGCAGTACTTC. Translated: CSARAGRAYEQYF.